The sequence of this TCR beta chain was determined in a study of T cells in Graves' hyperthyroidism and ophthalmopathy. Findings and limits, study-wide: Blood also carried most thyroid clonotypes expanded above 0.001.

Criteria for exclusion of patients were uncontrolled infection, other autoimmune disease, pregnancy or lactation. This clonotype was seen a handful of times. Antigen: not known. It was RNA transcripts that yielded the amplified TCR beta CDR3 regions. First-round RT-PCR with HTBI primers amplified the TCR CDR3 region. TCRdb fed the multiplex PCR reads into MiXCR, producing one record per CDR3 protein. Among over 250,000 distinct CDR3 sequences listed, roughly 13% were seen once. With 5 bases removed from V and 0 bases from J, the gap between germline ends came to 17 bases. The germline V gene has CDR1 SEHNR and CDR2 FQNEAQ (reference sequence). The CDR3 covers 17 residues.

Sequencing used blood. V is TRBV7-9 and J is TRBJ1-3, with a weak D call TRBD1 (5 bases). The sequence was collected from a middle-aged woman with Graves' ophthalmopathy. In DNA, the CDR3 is TGTGCCAGCAGCGCACGCCGGGACGTGAGCTCTGGAAACACCATATATTTT. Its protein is CASSARRDVSSGNTIYF. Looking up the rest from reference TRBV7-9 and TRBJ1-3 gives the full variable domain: DTGVSQNPRHKITKRGQNVTFRCDPISEHNRLYWYRQTLGQGPEFLTYFQNEAQLEKSRLLSDRFSAERPKGSFSTLEIQRTEQGDSAMYLCASSARRDVSSGNTIYFGEGSWLTVV.